This TCR beta chain was sequenced during a study of CD8 T cells in Susac syndrome. Germline V gives CDR1 MDHEN, CDR2 SYDVKM. This CDR3 contains 15 residues. Losses at the gene ends were 4 bases for V and 1 base for J; bases not matched to a gene: 1. Reverse transcription of roughly 0.5 to 1 ug RNA was performed with random hexamers. One entry per CDR3 protein results from TCRdb running MiXCR on the immunoSEQ multiplex PCR reads. In the table there are around 200,000 distinct CDR3 sequences, approximately 94% of which are singletons. This TCR was sampled from a human donor with Susac syndrome. The chain employs TRBV28 and TRBJ1-5; TRBD1 matches 10 bases. Sequencing was done on a sample of CD4+ T cells from PBMCs. CDR3 in amino acids: CASSSTGGSNQPQHF. The CDR3 nucleotides are TGTGCCAGCAGTTCGACAGGGGGCAGCAATCAGCCCCAGCATTTT.